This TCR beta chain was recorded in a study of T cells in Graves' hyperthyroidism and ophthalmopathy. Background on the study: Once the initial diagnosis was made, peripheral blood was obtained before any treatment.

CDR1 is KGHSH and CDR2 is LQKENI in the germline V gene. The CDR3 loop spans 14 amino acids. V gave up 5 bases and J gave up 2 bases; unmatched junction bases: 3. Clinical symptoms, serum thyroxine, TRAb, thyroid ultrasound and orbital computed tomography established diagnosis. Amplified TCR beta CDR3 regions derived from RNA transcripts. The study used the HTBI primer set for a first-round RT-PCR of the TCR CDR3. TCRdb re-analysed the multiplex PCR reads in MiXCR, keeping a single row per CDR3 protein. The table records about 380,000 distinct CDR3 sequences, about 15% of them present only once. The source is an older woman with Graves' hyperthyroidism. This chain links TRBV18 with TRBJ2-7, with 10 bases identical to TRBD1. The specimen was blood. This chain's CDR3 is CASSGGQGAYEQYF. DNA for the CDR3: TGTGCCAGCTCAGGCGGACAGGGGGCCTACGAGCAGTACTTC.